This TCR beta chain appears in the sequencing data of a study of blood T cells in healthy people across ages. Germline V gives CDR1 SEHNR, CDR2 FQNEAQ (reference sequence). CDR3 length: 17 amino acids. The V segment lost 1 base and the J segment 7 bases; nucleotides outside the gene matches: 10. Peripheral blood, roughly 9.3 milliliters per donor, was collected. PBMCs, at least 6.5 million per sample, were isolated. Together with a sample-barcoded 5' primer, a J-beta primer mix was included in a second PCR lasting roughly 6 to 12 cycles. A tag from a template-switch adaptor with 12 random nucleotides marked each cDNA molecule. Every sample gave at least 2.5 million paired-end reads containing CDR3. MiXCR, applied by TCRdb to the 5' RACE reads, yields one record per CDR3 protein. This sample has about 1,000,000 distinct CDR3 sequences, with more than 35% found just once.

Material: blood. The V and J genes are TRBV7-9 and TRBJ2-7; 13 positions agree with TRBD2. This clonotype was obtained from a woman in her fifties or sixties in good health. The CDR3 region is CASSLGGLAGHFNEQYF. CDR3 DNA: TGTGCCAGCAGCTTAGGGGGACTAGCGGGACATTTCAATGAGCAGTACTTC. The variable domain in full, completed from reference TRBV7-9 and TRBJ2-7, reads DTGVSQNPRHKITKRGQNVTFRCDPISEHNRLYWYRQTLGQGPEFLTYFQNEAQLEKSRLLSDRFSAERPKGSFSTLEIQRTEQGDSAMYLCASSLGGLAGHFNEQYFGPGTRLTVT.